This is a list of T cell receptor beta chains from one sample in a study of post-analysis software for immune sequencing data. TCRdb used MiXCR to reprocess the PCR reads, holding one entry per CDR3 protein. The repertoire consists of hundreds of thousands of distinct CDR3 sequences, with over 45% occurring once and the leading ten covering roughly 10%. The sample consisted of blood. The origin of the receptors is a girl aged 2-9 years with multiple sclerosis. The conserved cysteine and the conserved F or W are not part of the CDR3 here. D genes are given only for firm matches.

j_call: TRBJ1-2
v_call: TRBV10-3
d_call: -
cdr3_aa: AISGQQGPYGYT

j_call: TRBJ2-7
v_call: TRBV29-1
d_call: -
cdr3_aa: SVEGGRGSYEQY

j_call: TRBJ2-5
v_call: TRBV29-1
d_call: TRBD1
cdr3_aa: SVSPGQGKETQY

j_call: TRBJ2-3
v_call: TRBV12-3/TRBV12-4
d_call: -
cdr3_aa: ASSFSLAPESDTQY

j_call: TRBJ2-3
v_call: TRBV15
d_call: -
cdr3_aa: ATSRDKGGVRDTQY

j_call: TRBJ2-3
v_call: TRBV12-3/TRBV12-4
d_call: -
cdr3_aa: ASSLGMADTDTEY

j_call: TRBJ2-1
v_call: TRBV20-1
d_call: -
cdr3_aa: SASPTAGPNEQF

j_call: TRBJ2-2
v_call: TRBV15
d_call: -
cdr3_aa: ATSRDLMNTGELF

j_call: TRBJ2-3
v_call: TRBV4-1
d_call: -
cdr3_aa: ASSPLAGPSTDTQY

j_call: TRBJ2-4
v_call: TRBV20-1
d_call: -
cdr3_aa: SARDWAGSPKNIQY

j_call: TRBJ2-1
v_call: TRBV29-1
d_call: -
cdr3_aa: SVEPKRDNEQF

j_call: TRBJ2-3
v_call: TRBV20-1
d_call: TRBD1
cdr3_aa: SASRQGVTDTQY

j_call: TRBJ2-1
v_call: TRBV20-1
d_call: -
cdr3_aa: SAYLGGLSYNEQF

j_call: TRBJ2-1
v_call: TRBV29-1
d_call: -
cdr3_aa: SALGGPKVNEQF